These 32 T cell receptor beta chains share one sample of origin, sequenced in a study of blood T cell repertoires in COVID-19. Generated by immunoSEQ multiplex PCR, the TCRdb table keeps only in-frame clones and is missing some. Among 95,000 to 100,000 clones listed, approximately 80% were seen once. Sequences were obtained from peripheral blood. All receptors derive from a man aged 70 or older with acute or convalescent COVID-19.

The J gene is TRBJ1-5, the V gene TRBV5-4, with D perhaps TRBD1 (5 bases). CDR3 size: 17 residues. Between the trimmed V and J ends, which lost 2 bases and 0 bases, there was a span of 15 bases. Germline assignment: CDR1 SGHNT and CDR2 YYREEE (reference sequence). Here the CDR3 DNA reads TGTGCCAGCAGCTTAAGACAGCGCTACTATAGCAATCAGCCCCAGCATTTT. Translated: CASSLRQRYYSNQPQHF. The full variable domain, rest sourced from reference TRBV5-4 and TRBJ1-5, is ETGVTQSPTHLIKTRGQQVTLRCSSQSGHNTVSWYQQALGQGPQFIFQYYREEENGRGNFPPRFSGLQFPNYSSELNVNALELDDSALYLCASSLRQRYYSNQPQHFGDGTRLSIL.

The chain joins TRBV28 to TRBJ1-5; TRBD1 aligns across 12 bases. After removal of 5 bases from V and 5 bases from J, the junction contained 10 bases not matched to a gene. The CDR3 is 17 amino acids. CDR1 is MDHEN, CDR2 SYDVKM, per germline. CDR3: CASSPLSGTGGHQPQHF. CDR3 nucleotides: TGTGCCAGCAGTCCCCTAAGCGGGACAGGGGGCCATCAGCCCCAGCATTTT.

The CDR3 reads CSASSWDTNEKLFF. The CDR3 DNA reads as TGCAGTGCTAGTTCTTGGGACACAAATGAAAAACTGTTTTTT. The genes are TRBV20-1 and TRBJ1-4; weak D call: TRBD1 (6 bases). In germline, CDR1 is DFQATT, CDR2 SNEGSKA (reference sequence). CDR3 length equals 14 residues. With 3 bases removed from V and 5 bases from J, the gap between germline ends came to 13 bases.

This clone showed up just a few times. The CDR3 loop reads CASRKGFWTDTQYF. In DNA, the CDR3 is TGCGCCAGCAGAAAGGGGTTTTGGACAGATACGCAGTATTTT. The V and J genes are TRBV5-1 and TRBJ2-3; possible D gene TRBD1, 5 bases. V dropped 5 bases and J dropped 3 bases, with 13 bases sitting between them. The germline CDR1 and CDR2 sequences are SGHRS and YFSETQ. This CDR3 has 14 amino acids. Full variable domain (missing parts from reference TRBV5-1 and TRBJ2-3): KAGVTQTPRYLIKTRGQQVTLSCSPISGHRSVSWYQQTPGQGLQFLFEYFSETQRNKGNFPGRFSGRQFSNSRSEMNVSTLELGDSALYLCASRKGFWTDTQYFGPGTRLTVL.

Worth noting for this clone: A junction boundary mismatches the germline segment, possibly from a read error. V usage is TRBV7-2 and J usage is TRBJ2-7; 7 positions agree with TRBD1. CDR1 is SGHTA and CDR2 is FQGNSA in the germline V gene. This CDR3 region has 14 residues. The CDR3 here is CASTLGTDSYEQYF. The CDR3 DNA reads as TGTGCCAGCACCTTAGGGACAGACTCCTACGAGCAGTACTTC.

The chain is built from TRBV9 and TRBJ2-1; 10 bases align to TRBD2. V dropped 0 bases and J dropped 6; count of bases not matched to a gene: 3. CDR3 length: 15 residues. The germline V gene encodes CDR1 SGDLS and CDR2 YYNGEE. CDR3 residues: CASSVEASGGNEQFF. DNA of the CDR3: TGTGCCAGCAGCGTAGAGGCTAGCGGGGGCAATGAGCAGTTCTTC. Looking up the rest from reference TRBV9 and TRBJ2-1 gives the full variable domain: DSGVTQTPKHLITATGQRVTLRCSPRSGDLSVYWYQQSLDQGLQFLIQYYNGEERAKGNILERFSAQQFPDLHSELNLSSLELGDSALYFCASSVEASGGNEQFFGPGTRLTVL.

V usage is TRBV3-1 (or the pseudogene TRBV3-2) and J usage is TRBJ1-4; D unresolved. The germline V and J ends were trimmed by 1 base and 0 bases, with 6 bases remaining between them. From germline, CDR1 is LGHDT and CDR2 YNNKEL (reference sequence). This CDR3 has 15 residues. CDR3 in DNA: TGTGCCAGCAGCCAAGTTAGTGCAACTAATGAAAAACTGTTTTTT. This sequence encodes CASSQVSATNEKLFF.

The chain carries TRBV5-1 and TRBJ1-1; the D gene is possibly TRBD1 (5 bases). Germline lookup yields CDR1 SGHRS and CDR2 YFSETQ. The CDR3 is 14 amino acids. Trimming took off 2 bases at V and 10 bases at J, with 18 bases between the two ends. The CDR3 DNA follows: TGCGCCAGCAGCTTTGGGACCGGGCTCGGGGGAGCTTTCTTT. Residues: CASSFGTGLGGAFF.

This chain connects TRBV7-9 to TRBJ2-1; 10 nucleotides agree with TRBD2. CDR1 SEHNR and CDR2 FQNEAQ come from the germline V gene (reference sequence). The V segment lost 1 base and the J segment 14 bases; nucleotides outside the gene matches: 5. CDR3 size: 13 residues. Here the CDR3 reads CASSLDPSGGEFF. DNA for the CDR3: TGTGCCAGCAGCTTAGACCCTAGCGGGGGTGAGTTCTTC. The variable domain in full, with the rest retrieved from reference TRBV7-9 and TRBJ2-1, is DTGVSQNPRHKITKRGQNVTFRCDPISEHNRLYWYRQTLGQGPEFLTYFQNEAQLEKSRLLSDRFSAERPKGSFSTLEIQRTEQGDSAMYLCASSLDPSGGEFFGPGTRLTVL.

V gene TRBV19 combines with J gene TRBJ2-1, with 11 bases lining up with TRBD2. Germline V gene data show CDR1 as LNHDA and CDR2 as SQIVND (reference sequence). V gave up 5 bases and J gave up 2 bases; unmatched junction bases: 11. The CDR3 totals 18 residues. The CDR3 coding sequence is TGTGCCAGTAGTCCACGGGCTAGCGGGAGGCCCCCCTACAATGAGCAGTTCTTC. Translating gives CASSPRASGRPPYNEQFF. The whole variable domain, filled in from reference TRBV19 and TRBJ2-1, reads DGGITQSPKYLFRKEGQNVTLSCEQNLNHDAMYWYRQDPGQGLRLIYYSQIVNDFQKGDIAEGYSVSREKKESFPLTVTSAQKNPTAFYLCASSPRASGRPPYNEQFFGPGTRLTVL.

The sample holds one count of this clone. This rearrangement joins TRBV3-1 (or the pseudogene TRBV3-2) to TRBJ1-2; possibly TRBD1 for D (6 bases). The CDR3 has 12 residues. Trimming stripped 4 bases from V and 7 bases from J, with 10 bases between. The germline CDR1 and CDR2 sequences are LGHDT and YNNKEL (reference sequence). The CDR3: CASSPLGAGYTF. The CDR3, as DNA: TGTGCCAGCAGCCCTCTGGGGGCTGGCTACACCTTC.

This chain joins TRBV24-1 and TRBJ2-1, with a possible D match to TRBD1 (6 bases). CDR1 and CDR2 (germline): KGHDR, SFDVKD. Between the trimmed V and J ends, which lost 5 bases and 4 bases, there was a span of 17 bases. The CDR3 consists of 16 residues. CDR3 sequence reads: CATSGSQGTLYNEQFF. CDR3 DNA sequence: TGTGCCACCAGTGGATCGCAGGGGACCCTATACAATGAGCAGTTCTTC.

The chain uses TRBV7-9 and TRBJ2-7; the match to TRBD1 covers 9 bases. V lost 1 base to trimming and J lost 5 bases; unmatched junction nucleotides: 6. Looked up from germline, CDR1 is SEHNR and CDR2 is FQNEAQ (reference sequence). The CDR3 is made up of 15 amino acids. CDR3 sequence reads: CASSLGGQGYDEQYF. For the CDR3, the DNA is TGTGCCAGCAGCTTAGGGGGACAGGGATACGACGAGCAGTACTTC.

The genes are TRBV6-2 or TRBV6-3 and TRBJ2-7; perhaps TRBD1 as D (6 bases). The CDR3 totals 14 residues. With 6 bases removed from V and 2 bases from J, the gap between germline ends came to 14 bases. Germline V gene data show CDR1 as MNHEY and CDR2 as SVGEGT. CDR3 sequence: CASSSGQTPYEQYF. The CDR3 bases are TGTGCCAGCAGCTCCGGACAGACACCCTACGAGCAGTACTTC.

The rearrangement links TRBV25-1 to TRBJ1-5; D perhaps matches TRBD1 (6 bases). Germline-derived CDR1 and CDR2 are MGHDK and SYGVNS. CDR3 length: 15 amino acids. V lost 6 bases and J 1 base, leaving 13 bases between the germline ends. For the CDR3, the DNA is TGTGCCAGCAGCGAAAGGGGGTTAAGCAATCAGCCCCAGCATTTT. Amino acid sequence: CASSERGLSNQPQHF.

This clone has a single count. The CDR3 protein is CASSIRLATGQETQYF. DNA for the CDR3: TGTGCCAGTAGTATCAGACTAGCCACGGGCCAAGAGACCCAGTACTTC. V gene TRBV19 combines with J gene TRBJ2-5, with 7 bases identical to TRBD2. The length of the CDR3 is 16 residues. The V segment lost 3 bases and the J segment 1 base; nucleotides outside the gene matches: 8. CDR1 and CDR2 from the germline V gene are LNHDA and SQIVND (reference sequence).

The V call is TRBV5-6, the J call TRBJ1-1; 7 nucleotides match TRBD1. The germline gives CDR1 SGHDT, CDR2 YYEEEE. The V and J ends lost 7 bases and 4 bases, in that order; junction bases with no gene match: 7. The CDR3 has 13 amino acids. The CDR3 spells CASQTGVGTEAFF. The DNA for the CDR3 is TGTGCCAGCCAAACAGGGGTTGGCACTGAAGCTTTCTTT. The full variable domain, its missing parts supplied by reference TRBV5-6 and TRBJ1-1, is DAGVTQSPTHLIKTRGQQVTLRCSPKSGHDTVSWYQQALGQGPQFIFQYYEEEERQRGNFPDRFSGHQFPNYSSELNVNALLLGDSALYLCASQTGVGTEAFFGQGTRLTVV.

This chain joins TRBV18 and TRBJ1-5; D not resolved. Trimming cost V 4 bases and J 0 bases, with 10 bases left between them. The CDR3 contains 15 residues. Per the germline V gene, CDR1 is KGHSH and CDR2 is LQKENI. CDR3 loop: CASSLTVDSNQPQHF. DNA of the CDR3: TGTGCCAGCTCACTCACGGTAGATAGCAATCAGCCCCAGCATTTT.

The chain couples TRBV3-1 (or the pseudogene TRBV3-2) to TRBJ2-5, with 12 bases lining up with TRBD2. This CDR3 region has 17 residues. Trimming took 1 base from V and 1 from J; bases not matched to a gene: 4. Germline V gene data show CDR1 as LGHDT and CDR2 as YNNKEL (reference sequence). The CDR3 region is CASSQALAGGPQETQYF. CDR3 DNA sequence: TGTGCCAGCAGCCAAGCCCTAGCGGGGGGGCCCCAAGAGACCCAGTACTTC.

The rearrangement uses TRBV3-1 (or the pseudogene TRBV3-2) and TRBJ1-2; TRBD1 might be the D (5 bases). This CDR3 has 12 residues. The germline V and J ends were trimmed by 5 bases and 6 bases, with 10 bases remaining between them. Germline CDR1 reads LGHDT; CDR2 reads YNNKEL (reference sequence). The CDR3 here is CASSTRQHGYTF. The CDR3, as DNA: TGTGCCAGCAGCACCAGACAGCATGGCTACACCTTC.

This clone was counted a few times. This chain links TRBV6-5 with TRBJ2-3; 8 nucleotides line up with TRBD1. This CDR3 is 14 amino acids long. CDR1 and CDR2 (germline): MNHEY, SVGAGI. The V gene end was trimmed by 6 bases and the J gene end by 2 bases; junction bases not matched to a gene: 4. The CDR3 DNA follows: TGTGCCAGCAGGGCGGACAGGGACACAGATACGCAGTATTTT. Translating gives CASRADRDTDTQYF.

The chain employs TRBV5-1 and TRBJ2-2; TRBD2 matches at 11 bases. The germline gives CDR1 SGHRS, CDR2 YFSETQ. V gave up 4 bases and J gave up 4 bases; unmatched junction bases: 12. The CDR3 sequence is 18 residues long. This CDR3 reads CASSTGTSGALVTGELFF. The CDR3 nucleotides read TGCGCCAGCAGCACTGGGACTAGCGGAGCGTTAGTCACCGGGGAGCTGTTTTTT.

J is TRBJ1-2 and V is TRBV11-2; 10 nucleotides match TRBD1. CDR3 length equals 14 residues. V lost 0 bases, J lost 8 bases, and 3 bases stayed unmatched. Germline-derived CDR1 and CDR2 are SGHAT and FQNNGV. The CDR3 region has the DNA TGTGCCAGCAGCTTAGATCGGGGACAGGGGGGCTACACCTTC. Translated, it gives CASSLDRGQGGYTF.

This clone was counted once. The chain recombines TRBV6-5 with TRBJ1-2; 9 bases line up with TRBD1. Trimming at V came to 6 bases and at J to 6 bases, leaving 5 bases not matched to a gene. Germline V CDR1 and CDR2: MNHEY, SVGAGI. The CDR3 contains 13 residues. The DNA of the CDR3 is TGTGCCAGCAGCGGGACAGGGTTGGATGGCTACACCTTC. This translates into CASSGTGLDGYTF.

The chain links TRBV4-1 to TRBJ1-5; D call uncertain. Per germline, CDR1 MGHRA and CDR2 YSYEKL. V lost 0 bases and J lost 3, with 3 bases in between. The CDR3 extends over 13 amino acids. Here the CDR3 DNA reads TGCGCCAGCAGCCAAGACAACAATCAGCCCCAGCATTTT. Encoded protein: CASSQDNNQPQHF.

The chain employs TRBV7-2 and TRBJ1-6; perhaps TRBD1 as D (5 bases). V shed 1 base and J shed 10 bases, with 17 bases lying between them. Germline values: CDR1 SGHTA, CDR2 FQGNSA. The CDR3 runs 16 residues. In nucleotides, the CDR3 is TGTGCCAGCAGCTTAGGCTTCTTACAGGTCAAGTCACCCCTCCACTTT. Residues: CASSLGFLQVKSPLHF.

The chain is built from TRBV7-2 and TRBJ1-4, with D unresolved. The V and J ends lost 1 base and 7 bases respectively, with 7 bases between them. Germline V gives CDR1 SGHTA, CDR2 FQGNSA. The CDR3 length is 13 residues. The CDR3 spells CASSLVFREKLFF. DNA for the CDR3: TGTGCCAGCAGCTTAGTATTCCGTGAAAAACTGTTTTTT. The full variable domain, completed using reference TRBV7-2 and TRBJ1-4, is GAGVSQSPSNKVTEKGKDVELRCDPISGHTALYWYRQSLGQGLEFLIYFQGNSAPDKSGLPSDRFSAERTGGSVSTLTIQRTQQEDSAVYLCASSLVFREKLFFGSGTQLSVL.

The CDR3 spells CAWSRQINQPQHF. The CDR3 nucleotides read TGTGCCTGGAGTCGTCAGATCAATCAGCCCCAGCATTTT. The chain links TRBV30 to TRBJ1-5, with D uncertain. Trimming shortened V by 2 bases and J by 3 bases, and 8 bases separated the two germline ends. The CDR3 extends over 13 amino acids. Germline CDR1 reads GTSNPN; CDR2 reads SVGIG (reference sequence).

The gene calls are TRBV4-1 and TRBJ2-2; 10 bases fit TRBD2. The trim removed 1 base at V and 3 bases at J, leaving 8 bases unmatched. Germline values: CDR1 MGHRA, CDR2 YSYEKL. This CDR3 contains 18 residues. The CDR3 nucleotides are TGCGCCAGCAGCCAAGGGGCTAGCGGGGGCCCCTACACCGGGGAGCTGTTTTTT. It encodes CASSQGASGGPYTGELFF.

This rearrangement joins TRBV5-6 to TRBJ1-2; D is possibly TRBD1 (6 bases). The ends were cut back, 4 bases at V and 2 bases at J, with 12 bases in the middle. CDR1 is SGHDT, CDR2 YYEEEE, per germline. The CDR3 contains 14 residues. The DNA of the CDR3 is TGTGCCAGCAGCGCTAGGACAGCCAACTATGGCTACACCTTC. Translation: CASSARTANYGYTF.

The rearrangement joins TRBV2 to TRBJ2-6; TRBD1 matches at 7 bases. CDR1 is SNHLY and CDR2 is FYNNEI in the germline V gene. The CDR3 runs to 16 residues. With V trimmed by 2 bases and J by 0 bases, 1 base remained unmatched. DNA of the CDR3: TGTGCCAGCAGTGAATGGGACAGCTCTGGGGCCAACGTCCTGACTTTC. The encoded protein is CASSEWDSSGANVLTF.

The chain links TRBV7-2 to TRBJ2-7; tentatively, D is TRBD2 (5 bases). CDR1 SGHTA and CDR2 FQGNSA come from the germline V gene. The CDR3 runs to 14 residues. Trimming removed 5 bases at V and 0 bases at J, with 11 bases between. The CDR3 reads CASSPGGFSYEQYF. The CDR3 nucleotides read TGTGCCAGCAGCCCTGGCGGGTTCTCCTACGAGCAGTACTTC.